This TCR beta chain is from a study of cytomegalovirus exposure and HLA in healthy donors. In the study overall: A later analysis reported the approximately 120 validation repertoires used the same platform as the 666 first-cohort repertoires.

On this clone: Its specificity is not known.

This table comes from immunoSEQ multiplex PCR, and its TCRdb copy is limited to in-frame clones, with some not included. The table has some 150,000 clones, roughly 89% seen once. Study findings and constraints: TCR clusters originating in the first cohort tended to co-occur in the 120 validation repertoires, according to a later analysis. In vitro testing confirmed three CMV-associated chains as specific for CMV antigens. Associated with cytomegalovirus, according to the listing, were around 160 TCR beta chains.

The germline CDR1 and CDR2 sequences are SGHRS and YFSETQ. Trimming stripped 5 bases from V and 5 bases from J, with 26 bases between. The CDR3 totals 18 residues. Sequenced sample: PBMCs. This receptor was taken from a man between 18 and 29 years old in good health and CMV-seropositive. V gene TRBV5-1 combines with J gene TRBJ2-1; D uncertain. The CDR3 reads CASSKKELNHPPDNEQFF. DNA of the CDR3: TGCGCCAGCAGTAAGAAAGAGTTGAACCATCCTCCTGACAATGAGCAGTTCTTC.